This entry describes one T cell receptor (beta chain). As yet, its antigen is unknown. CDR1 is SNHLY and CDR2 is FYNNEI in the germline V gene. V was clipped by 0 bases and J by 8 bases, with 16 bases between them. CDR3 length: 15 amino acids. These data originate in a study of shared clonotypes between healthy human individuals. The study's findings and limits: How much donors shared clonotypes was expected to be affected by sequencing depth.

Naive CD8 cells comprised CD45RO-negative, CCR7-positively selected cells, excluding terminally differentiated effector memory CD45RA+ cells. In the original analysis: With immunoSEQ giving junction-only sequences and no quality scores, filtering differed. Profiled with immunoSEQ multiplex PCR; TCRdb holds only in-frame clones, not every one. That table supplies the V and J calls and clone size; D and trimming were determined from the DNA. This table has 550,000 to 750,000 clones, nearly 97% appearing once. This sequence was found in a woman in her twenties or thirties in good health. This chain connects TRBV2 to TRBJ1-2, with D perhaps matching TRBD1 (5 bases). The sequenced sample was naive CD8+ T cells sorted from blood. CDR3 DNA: TGTGCCAGCAGTGAAGCGCTTCGTCGGGGGGTAGGCTACACCTTC. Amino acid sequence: CASSEALRRGVGYTF.